Each of the 29 T cell receptor beta chains below was sequenced from the same sample in a study of shared clonotypes between healthy human individuals. The repertoire was sequenced with immunoSEQ multiplex PCR; TCRdb's copy has only in-frame clones and lacks some. The top ten clones hold around 15% of a sample with hundreds of thousands of clones, about nine tenths of them seen once. The specimen sequenced was memory CD8+ T cells sorted from blood. Subset in this sample: CD45RO+ cells pooled with CCR7-negative TemRA cells. The receptors originated from a man aged 18 to 30 in good health.

V is TRBV6-5 and J is TRBJ1-1; D uncertain. This CDR3 is 14 amino acids long. CDR1 is MNHEY and CDR2 is SVGAGI in the germline V gene. Trimming stripped 6 bases from V and 2 bases from J, with 13 bases between. CDR3 sequence reads: CASSPSGFNTEAFF. Written as DNA, the CDR3 is TGTGCCAGCAGCCCATCGGGGTTCAACACTGAAGCTTTCTTT.

This chain joins TRBV11-2 and TRBJ2-1; TRBD2 aligns across 7 bases. This CDR3 has 15 amino acids. Germline CDR1 and CDR2: SGHAT and FQNNGV. Unmatched junction bases numbered 4, after V lost 1 base and J lost 4 bases. The CDR3 is CASSLGAGVYNEQFF. CDR3 nucleotide sequence: TGTGCCAGCAGCTTAGGTGCGGGGGTTTACAATGAGCAGTTCTTC.

V usage is TRBV11-2 and J usage is TRBJ1-6, with 7 bases that match TRBD1. Germline assignment: CDR1 SGHAT and CDR2 FQNNGV. The CDR3 extends over 17 amino acids. Losses at the gene ends were 5 bases for V and 2 bases for J; bases not matched to a gene: 9. The CDR3 loop reads CASSPQGRRTYNSPLHF. The CDR3 DNA sequence: TGTGCCAGCAGCCCACAGGGGCGAAGGACCTATAATTCACCCCTCCACTTT.

V gene TRBV9 combines with J gene TRBJ2-1; D not resolved. CDR1 and CDR2 from the germline V gene are SGDLS and YYNGEE. With 0 bases removed from V and 4 bases from J, the gap between germline ends came to 5 bases. The CDR3 is made up of 13 amino acids. CDR3 nucleotides: TGTGCCAGCAGCGTAGATACGTACAATGAGCAGTTCTTC. Translated, it gives CASSVDTYNEQFF.

The chain uses TRBV2 and TRBJ2-1; D may be TRBD1 or TRBD2 (6 bases each). The CDR3 runs 16 residues. The V and J ends lost 2 bases and 2 bases respectively, with 13 bases between them. Germline V gene sequence: CDR1 SNHLY, CDR2 FYNNEI. CDR3 in amino acids: CASSERVGGPYNEQFF. CDR3 nucleotide sequence: TGTGCCAGCAGTGAACGAGTAGGGGGGCCCTACAATGAGCAGTTCTTC.

This chain joins TRBV12-5 and TRBJ1-2; D gene ambiguous. Germline CDR1 LGHNT, CDR2 FRNRAP. V shed 0 bases and J shed 6 bases, with 8 bases lying between them. This CDR3 region has 13 residues. In DNA, the CDR3 is TGTGCTAGTGGTTTGGTACCCGTACATGGCTACACCTTC. Its protein is CASGLVPVHGYTF. Variable domain in full (rest from reference TRBV12-5 and TRBJ1-2): DARVTQTPRHKVTEMGQEVTMRCQPILGHNTVFWYRQTMMQGLELLAYFRNRAPLDDSGMPKDRFSAEMPDATLATLKIQPSEPRDSAVYFCASGLVPVHGYTFGSGTRLTVV.

V gene TRBV7-9 combines with J gene TRBJ2-1, with 11 nucleotides matching TRBD2. V shed 5 bases, J shed 3 bases, and the junction held 12 bases outside the gene matches. Germline V gene data show CDR1 as SEHNR and CDR2 as FQNEAQ (reference sequence). The CDR3 length is 18 residues. For the CDR3, the DNA is TGTGCCAGCAGCACGACCAAGGGACTAGCGGCCGGCTACAATGAGCAGTTCTTC. Translation gives CASSTTKGLAAGYNEQFF.

This rearrangement joins TRBV7-6 to TRBJ1-1; tentative D call: TRBD1 (5 bases). CDR3 length equals 13 residues. Germline assignment: CDR1 SGHVS and CDR2 FNYEAQ. V shed 1 base and J shed 5 bases, with 8 bases lying between them. The CDR3 nucleotides are TGTGCCAGCAGCTTAGGGGGGACGACTGAAGCTTTCTTT. Its protein product is CASSLGGTTEAFF.

This clone occurred once. The V and J genes are TRBV5-1 and TRBJ2-1; a weak D match, TRBD2 (5 bases). Germline V gene data show CDR1 as SGHRS and CDR2 as YFSETQ. Trimming cost V 6 bases and J 10 bases, with 17 bases left between them. The CDR3 consists of 13 residues. This CDR3 is CASTPTLGAEQFF. CDR3 in DNA: TGCGCCAGCACCCCAACCCTGGGAGCCGAGCAGTTCTTC.

This CDR3 is CASGLAYNEQFF. CDR3 DNA sequence: TGTGCCAGCGGACTAGCGTACAATGAGCAGTTCTTC. The rearrangement joins TRBV13 to TRBJ2-1, with 9 bases identical to TRBD2. V shed 8 bases and J 4 bases; nucleotides not matched to a gene: 0. This CDR3 has 12 amino acids. Germline CDR1 is PRHDT and CDR2 is FYEKMQ (reference sequence).

CDR3 coding DNA: TGTGCCAGCAGTTACTCGACAAGGAACACTGAAGCTTTCTTT. This translates into CASSYSTRNTEAFF. The J gene is TRBJ1-1, the V gene TRBV6-5; unclear D gene. V was clipped by 0 bases and J by 1 base, with 6 bases between them. The CDR3 is 14 amino acids. CDR1 and CDR2 from the germline V gene are MNHEY and SVGAGI.

Concerning this clone: A much larger clone lies a single base off, so this may be a read error. This CDR3 is also generated by other DNA sequences in the sample. This chain links TRBV6-1 with TRBJ2-3; a possible D gene is TRBD2 (6 bases). Trimming stripped 6 bases from V and 0 bases from J, with 10 bases between. CDR1 MNHNS and CDR2 SASEGT come from the germline V gene. CDR3 size: 14 residues. The CDR3 nucleotides are TGTGCCAGCAGGGGAGGACAAAGCACAGATACGCAGTATTTT. It translates to CASRGGQSTDTQYF.

In this sample, this clone turned up a few times. The chain employs TRBV30 and TRBJ1-1; D may be TRBD1 (5 bases). Germline V gene lookup returns CDR1 GTSNPN and CDR2 SVGIG (reference sequence). The CDR3 has 13 residues. With 4 bases removed from V and 5 bases from J, the gap between germline ends came to 14 bases. CDR3 bases: TGTGCCTGGACATATGGGGGGAGGACTGAAGCTTTCTTT. This sequence encodes CAWTYGGRTEAFF.

This clone has more than one count but fewer than ten. The CDR3 protein is CASSFSGTPDEQYF. Here the CDR3 DNA reads TGTGCCAGCAGCTTCTCCGGGACTCCGGACGAGCAGTACTTC. This sequence joins TRBV7-4 and TRBJ2-7, with D perhaps matching TRBD2 (6 bases). The V and J ends lost 3 bases and 5 bases respectively, with 14 bases between them. This CDR3 has 14 residues. Looked up from germline, CDR1 is SGHVT and CDR2 is SQSDAQ.

This clone was found once. The chain joins TRBV28 to TRBJ1-2; 7 positions match TRBD1. Germline-derived CDR1 and CDR2 are MDHEN and SYDVKM. Trimming took 5 bases from V and 4 from J; bases not matched to a gene: 10. The CDR3 sequence is 15 residues long. CDR3 DNA sequence: TGTGCCAGCAGTGCCAGGGGGTCCCCCTTCTATGGCTACACCTTC. The encoded protein is CASSARGSPFYGYTF.

The gene calls are TRBV2 and TRBJ1-3; D unclear. Trimming removed 2 bases at V and 2 bases at J, with 7 bases between. The CDR3 is made up of 14 amino acids. CDR1 SNHLY and CDR2 FYNNEI come from the germline V gene. CDR3 residues: CASSEHGAGNTIYF. The CDR3 DNA sequence: TGTGCCAGCAGTGAACACGGGGCTGGAAACACCATATATTTT. Together with reference TRBV2 and TRBJ1-3, the CDR3 gives the full variable domain: EPEVTQTPSHQVTQMGQEVILRCVPISNHLYFYWYRQILGQKVEFLVSFYNNEISEKSEIFDDQFSVERPDGSNFTLKIRSTKLEDSAMYFCASSEHGAGNTIYFGEGSWLTVV.

This clone was detected only once. The V gene is TRBV11-2, the J gene TRBJ2-7; D not certain. CDR1 and CDR2 (germline): SGHAT, FQNNGV. The CDR3 runs to 12 residues. Trimming removed 4 bases at V and 2 bases at J, with 6 bases between. The CDR3 sequence is CASSSAAYEQYF. The CDR3 coding sequence is TGTGCCAGCAGCTCCGCGGCCTACGAGCAGTACTTC.

In the case of this clone: Other DNA sequences in this specimen translate into the identical CDR3. The chain couples TRBV4-1 to TRBJ2-1; D is undetermined. CDR1 and CDR2 from the germline V gene are MGHRA and YSYEKL. Trimming removed 1 base from V and 1 base from J, with 5 bases in between. The CDR3 totals 14 residues. This chain's CDR3 is CASSQVGSYNEQFF. CDR3 coding DNA: TGCGCCAGCAGCCAAGTTGGATCCTACAATGAGCAGTTCTTC.

This clone appeared a few times. V gene TRBV29-1 combines with J gene TRBJ2-7, with 7 bases that match TRBD1. Germline lookup yields CDR1 SQVTM and CDR2 ANQGSEA. Germline trimming cut 0 bases from V and 4 bases from J; bases unmatched to any gene: 6. The CDR3 runs to 14 residues. CDR3 sequence (DNA): TGCAGCGTTGAAGATGCCCGGACAGGTTACGAGCAGTACTTC. It codes for CSVEDARTGYEQYF.

V is TRBV28 and J is TRBJ2-1; either TRBD1 or TRBD2 may fit D (5 bases each). V lost 2 bases and J 8 bases, leaving 16 bases between the germline ends. Germline lookup yields CDR1 MDHEN and CDR2 SYDVKM. The CDR3 spans 15 residues. The CDR3: CASSLHRPGSDEQFF. As DNA, the CDR3 is TGTGCCAGCAGTTTACACAGGCCGGGAAGCGATGAGCAGTTCTTC. The whole variable domain, filled in from reference TRBV28 and TRBJ2-1, reads DVKVTQSSRYLVKRTGEKVFLECVQDMDHENMFWYRQDPGLGLRLIYFSYDVKMKEKGDIPEGYSVSREKKERFSLILESASTNQTSMYLCASSLHRPGSDEQFFGPGTRLTVL.

V gene TRBV27 combines with J gene TRBJ1-4; D is unclear. The V end was cut by 10 bases, the J end by 8 bases, with 20 bases between. Germline V gene lookup returns CDR1 MNHEY and CDR2 SMNVEV (reference sequence). The CDR3 runs to 14 residues. CDR3 DNA: TGTGCCACCTCATCCGGATTAGGGATCGAAAAACTGTTTTTT. Amino acids: CATSSGLGIEKLFF.

V is TRBV6-8 and J is TRBJ1-1; a weak D match, TRBD1 (5 bases). Trimming removed 2 bases from V and 3 bases from J, with 16 bases in between. CDR1 is MNHGY and CDR2 is SAAAGT in the germline V gene. This CDR3 spans 16 amino acids. CDR3 residues: CASSYMPAQGDTEAFF. DNA of the CDR3: TGTGCCAGCAGTTACATGCCTGCCCAGGGCGACACTGAAGCTTTCTTT.

The rearrangement links TRBV27 to TRBJ1-4; possibly TRBD1 for D (5 bases). The CDR3 sequence is 13 residues long. The germline V gene encodes CDR1 MNHEY and CDR2 SMNVEV (reference sequence). Trimming shortened V by 5 bases and J by 8 bases, and 12 bases separated the two germline ends. CDR3 nucleotide sequence: TGTGCCAGCAGTATGCAGGGTGGCGAAAAACTGTTTTTT. Protein: CASSMQGGEKLFF.

The chain is built from TRBV7-9 and TRBJ2-7, with 13 bases that match TRBD2. The ends lost 5 bases at V and 1 base at J; junction bases unmatched: 5. CDR1 is SEHNR, CDR2 FQNEAQ, per germline (reference sequence). The CDR3 loop spans 16 amino acids. The CDR3 DNA sequence: TGTGCCAGCAGCCCGGGACTAGCGGGACTATCCTACGAGCAGTACTTC. Protein product: CASSPGLAGLSYEQYF. The full variable domain, with the rest looked up from reference TRBV7-9 and TRBJ2-7, is DTGVSQNPRHKITKRGQNVTFRCDPISEHNRLYWYRQTLGQGPEFLTYFQNEAQLEKSRLLSDRFSAERPKGSFSTLEIQRTEQGDSAMYLCASSPGLAGLSYEQYFGPGTRLTVT.

There are a few counts of this clone. The chain combines TRBV7-9 with TRBJ2-7, with D hard to call. The CDR3 runs to 17 residues. V was trimmed by 0 bases and J by 0 bases, leaving 15 bases between them. The germline V gene has CDR1 SEHNR and CDR2 FQNEAQ (reference sequence). The chain's CDR3 is CASSLAPIRTVSYEQYF. CDR3 DNA sequence: TGTGCCAGCAGCTTAGCGCCAATTAGGACGGTCTCCTACGAGCAGTACTTC.

On this clone: It differs at one base from a far larger clone, so likely a read error. The CDR3 nucleotides read TGTGCCAGCAGTGAAAGCTCTGGGGCCAACGTCCTGACTTTC. Translation gives CASSESSGANVLTF. This chain links TRBV2 with TRBJ2-6, with no clear D. Trimming cost V 2 bases and J 0 bases, with 2 bases left between them. This CDR3 spans 14 amino acids. Germline CDR1 reads SNHLY; CDR2 reads FYNNEI.

In the case of this clone: The identical CDR3 is also encoded by other nucleotide sequences in the sample. The rearrangement links TRBV5-6 to TRBJ1-3; maybe TRBD1 (5 bases). V dropped 2 bases and J dropped 0 bases, with 6 bases sitting between them. CDR3 length: 14 residues. The germline V gene has CDR1 SGHDT and CDR2 YYEEEE. The chain's CDR3 is CASSFGGSGNTIYF. The CDR3 DNA follows: TGTGCCAGCAGCTTTGGGGGCTCTGGAAACACCATATATTTT.

This clone was seen many times. The chain employs TRBV6-1 and TRBJ2-7; 7 positions agree with TRBD1. The germline gives CDR1 MNHNS, CDR2 SASEGT. The CDR3 extends over 13 amino acids. J was trimmed by 2 bases and V by 10 bases; bases with no gene match: 8. The CDR3 sequence: CATISGTAYEQYF. CDR3 nucleotide sequence: TGTGCCACTATTTCCGGGACAGCCTACGAGCAGTACTTC.

V usage is TRBV10-3 and J usage is TRBJ2-2, with a tentative D call TRBD1 (6 bases). The germline V gene encodes CDR1 ENHRY and CDR2 SYGVKD. The CDR3 length is 13 residues. Trimming removed 6 bases at V and 7 bases at J, with 12 bases between. CDR3 sequence: CAIRLRGGGELFF. CDR3 nucleotide sequence: TGTGCCATCAGACTCAGGGGTGGCGGGGAGCTGTTTTTT.